Shown below are 13 T cell receptor beta chains from a single sample sequenced in a study of post-analysis software for immune sequencing data. Study-level points and caveats: TRBV5-6, TRBV5-1 and TRBV20-1 were among roughly 5 TRBV segments more frequent in patients than controls.

Included in the TCR beta cDNA libraries were unique molecular identifiers. TCRdb independently ran MiXCR on the PCR reads; one entry per CDR3 protein. The data hold about 770,000 distinct CDR3 sequences, with roughly 46% observed a single time. No antigens are known for them. Sequences were obtained from blood. These receptor sequences come from a girl aged 5-17 years with multiple sclerosis.

The chain combines TRBV9 with TRBJ1-2; 7 bases align to TRBD1. The V gene's germline CDR1 is SGDLS and CDR2 YYNGEE. J was trimmed by 8 bases and V by 4 bases; bases with no gene match: 11. This CDR3 region has 14 residues. The CDR3 DNA sequence: TGTGCCAGCAGCAAAACCCCGGGACAGCCGGGCTACACCTTC. Protein sequence: CASSKTPGQPGYTF. The full variable domain, in which reference TRBV9 and TRBJ1-2 provide the parts outside the CDR3, is DSGVTQTPKHLITATGQRVTLRCSPRSGDLSVYWYQQSLDQGLQFLIQYYNGEERAKGNILERFSAQQFPDLHSELNLSSLELGDSALYFCASSKTPGQPGYTFGSGTRLTVV.

This clonotype came up a few times. CDR3 region: CASSLIGRTMNTEAFF. The CDR3, as DNA: TGTGCCAGCAGCTTAATTGGCAGGACAATGAACACTGAAGCTTTCTTT. The chain joins TRBV7-2 to TRBJ1-1; maybe TRBD1 (5 bases). Germline CDR1 and CDR2: SGHTA and FQGNSA. Deletions cut 2 bases from V and 0 bases from J, with 13 bases between. CDR3 length equals 16 residues. Combining the CDR3 with reference TRBV7-2 and TRBJ1-1 gives the whole variable domain GAGVSQSPSNKVTEKGKDVELRCDPISGHTALYWYRQSLGQGLEFLIYFQGNSAPDKSGLPSDRFSAERTGGSVSTLTIQRTQQEDSAVYLCASSLIGRTMNTEAFFGQGTRLTVV.

The rearrangement joins TRBV5-6 to TRBJ2-4, with D perhaps TRBD1 (6 bases). The V and J ends lost 4 bases and 0 bases respectively, with 11 bases between them. Germline assignment: CDR1 SGHDT and CDR2 YYEEEE. This CDR3 is built from 15 residues. The CDR3 spells CASSSLTGAKNIQYF. The CDR3 DNA follows: TGTGCCAGCAGCAGCCTGACAGGAGCCAAAAACATTCAGTACTTC.

V and J are TRBV5-6 and TRBJ1-5; 9 nucleotides agree with TRBD1. V trimming: 3 bases; J trimming: 4 bases; junction bases outside the gene matches: 5. Germline V gives CDR1 SGHDT, CDR2 YYEEEE. CDR3 length: 15 amino acids. The CDR3 DNA follows: TGTGCCAGCAGCTCCTCCGGGACAGGGAATCAGCCCCAGCATTTT. Translating gives CASSSSGTGNQPQHF.

This sequence joins TRBV5-5 and TRBJ2-7; TRBD1 matches 10 bases. V gave up 1 base and J gave up 3 bases; unmatched junction bases: 4. Germline V lookup: CDR1 SGHKS, CDR2 YYEKEE (reference sequence). This CDR3 has 15 residues. DNA of the CDR3: TGTGCCAGCAGCTTGCCGGACAGGGGGATCTACGAGCAGTACTTC. This sequence encodes CASSLPDRGIYEQYF.

This clonotype appeared once. This chain connects TRBV9 to TRBJ2-2, with 8 nucleotides matching TRBD2. The germline gives CDR1 SGDLS, CDR2 YYNGEE. The J segment lost 7 bases and the V segment lost 0 bases, leaving 11 bases of the junction unmatched. The CDR3 is 17 residues long. For the CDR3, the DNA is TGTGCCAGCAGCGTAGCGTTACTAGCGGAGGGGGACGGGGAGCTGTTTTTT. Translating gives CASSVALLAEGDGELFF.

The chain joins TRBV6-5 to TRBJ1-2, with D possibly TRBD1 on 6 matching bases. Germline lookup yields CDR1 MNHEY and CDR2 SVGAGI. This CDR3 has 15 amino acids. Trimming took 0 bases from V and 3 from J, leaving 11 bases between them. The CDR3 here is CASSYSPGADYGYTF. In nucleotides, the CDR3 is TGTGCCAGCAGTTACTCGCCGGGGGCAGACTATGGCTACACCTTC.

The rearrangement links TRBV12-3 or TRBV12-4 to TRBJ2-1, with 8 bases matching TRBD2. There are 15 residues in the CDR3. V shed 3 bases, J shed 6 bases, and the junction held 7 bases outside the gene matches. CDR3 residues: CASSLAASGFNEQFF. CDR3 bases: TGTGCCAGCAGTTTGGCGGCTAGCGGGTTCAATGAGCAGTTCTTC.

The genes are TRBV29-1 and TRBJ2-1, with 8 bases fitting TRBD1. This CDR3 is built from 13 residues. Germline values: CDR1 SQVTM, CDR2 ANQGSEA. V lost 7 bases to trimming and J lost 4 bases; unmatched junction nucleotides: 6. In DNA, the CDR3 is TGCAGCGGTGGTAGACAGGGGTACAATGAGCAGTTCTTC. It codes for CSGGRQGYNEQFF.

This clonotype showed up just a few times. This chain uses TRBV29-1 with TRBJ2-7; TRBD2 agrees at 10 bases. CDR3 length equals 14 residues. J was trimmed by 2 bases and V by 7 bases; bases with no gene match: 8. Germline V CDR1 and CDR2: SQVTM, ANQGSEA. The CDR3 protein is CSATTGLAAYEQYF. The DNA of the CDR3 is TGCAGCGCCACCACCGGACTAGCGGCCTACGAGCAGTACTTC.

The CDR3 DNA is TGTGCCAGCAGTGAGGGAGGGGGACTCTATGGCTACACCTTC. Translation gives CASSEGGGLYGYTF. The chain employs TRBV27 and TRBJ1-2; tentative D call: TRBD1 (6 bases). Germline CDR1 is MNHEY and CDR2 is SMNVEV (reference sequence). This CDR3 is 14 amino acids long. Trimming took 5 bases from V and 4 from J, leaving 14 bases between them.

CDR3 protein: CATSRVQGNYNEQFF. DNA for the CDR3: TGTGCCACCAGCAGAGTGCAGGGGAACTACAATGAGCAGTTCTTC. The chain carries TRBV15 and TRBJ2-1; the D gene is possibly TRBD1 (6 bases). V was trimmed by 1 base and J by 3 bases, leaving 10 bases between them. The CDR3 covers 15 residues. CDR1 is LNHNV, CDR2 YYDKDF, per germline (reference sequence).

For the CDR3, the DNA is TGTGCCAGCAGTAGTTGGGGACTAGCGGAAGGCGAGCAGTACTTC. This sequence encodes CASSSWGLAEGEQYF. The rearrangement links TRBV6-5 to TRBJ2-5, with 11 positions matching TRBD2. The J call may be in error: the DNA end matches TRBJ2-7 better. CDR3 size: 15 residues. Germline V gene lookup returns CDR1 MNHEY and CDR2 SVGAGI.